This entry lists 18 T cell receptor beta chains sequenced from one sample in a study of CD8+ T cells in alopecia areata. The sample's treatment: oral pan-JAK inhibitor, 5-10 mg twice daily. Sequencing relied on a cDNA template that was reverse transcribed from extracted RNA. Data came from immunoSEQ multiplex PCR; TCRdb stores just in-frame clones and leaves some out. Of hundreds of thousands of clones in the sample, 60% are singletons; the top ten hold 0.9% to 0.95%. The specimen comprised CD4+ T cells sorted from blood, sampled at week 52, from a patient treated with tofacitinib. The receptor set was obtained from a human donor with alopecia areata.

This clone showed up just a few times. This chain joins TRBV23-1 and TRBJ2-7; 10 nucleotides line up with TRBD1. TRBV23-1 is known as an ORF, though its function is uncertain. The V and J ends lost 0 bases and 6 bases, in that order; junction bases with no gene match: 8. This CDR3 region has 16 residues. CDR3 amino acids: CASSQSGRDRGGEQYF. The CDR3 bases are TGCGCCAGCAGTCAATCTGGAAGGGACAGGGGAGGCGAGCAGTACTTC.

There are a few counts of this clone. The genes are TRBV15 and TRBJ2-1; unclear D gene. The V and J ends lost 1 base and 3 bases respectively, with 13 bases between them. There are 16 residues in the CDR3. The germline V gene encodes CDR1 LNHNV and CDR2 YYDKDF (reference sequence). CDR3: CATSRGEALHYNEQFF. CDR3 bases: TGTGCCACCAGCAGAGGTGAAGCCCTCCACTACAATGAGCAGTTCTTC.

This clone was detected a few times. The chain employs TRBV6-5 and TRBJ2-3; the D gene could be TRBD1 or TRBD2 (5 bases each). Deletions cut 4 bases from V and 1 base from J, with 9 bases between. The CDR3 totals 14 residues. Germline V gene sequence: CDR1 MNHEY, CDR2 SVGAGI. This CDR3 is CASSLGVRTDTQYF. CDR3 DNA: TGTGCCAGCAGTTTGGGGGTCCGCACAGATACGCAGTATTTT.

The V call is TRBV25-1, the J call TRBJ1-6; TRBD1 agrees at 8 bases. Germline CDR1 and CDR2: MGHDK and SYGVNS. The CDR3 is made up of 14 amino acids. V lost 4 bases, J lost 11 bases, and 7 bases stayed unmatched. DNA of the CDR3: TGTGCCAGCAGTGCTGACAGGGGATGGGCACCCCTCCACTTT. Its protein is CASSADRGWAPLHF.

V gene TRBV2 combines with J gene TRBJ2-3; TRBD2 is a possible D gene (5 bases). Trimming pared 3 bases from V and 8 bases from J, leaving 9 bases between. The CDR3 totals 12 residues. Germline CDR1 is SNHLY and CDR2 is FYNNEI. CDR3 sequence (DNA): TGTGCCAGCAGTGATAGCCGGGGTACGCAGTATTTT. Its protein product is CASSDSRGTQYF.

The V gene is TRBV4-3, the J gene TRBJ2-1; 15 nucleotides line up with TRBD2. J was trimmed by 8 bases and V by 1 base; bases with no gene match: 6. The V gene's germline CDR1 is LGHNA and CDR2 YSLEER. This CDR3 region has 17 residues. The CDR3 DNA reads as TGCGCCAGCAGCCAAGGCAGGACTAGCGGGGGGGCTTATGAGCAGTTCTTC. It specifies CASSQGRTSGGAYEQFF.

This clone came up a few times. The chain uses TRBV5-1 and TRBJ2-5; D is undetermined. This CDR3 spans 14 amino acids. V lost 1 base and J 2 bases, leaving 9 bases between the germline ends. Germline-derived CDR1 and CDR2 are SGHRS and YFSETQ. The CDR3 DNA follows: TGCGCCAGCAGCTTGTTTACCTCACAAGAGACCCAGTACTTC. Its translation is CASSLFTSQETQYF.

V and J are TRBV7-2 and TRBJ2-5, with unresolved D. V gave up 3 bases and J gave up 5 bases, with 10 bases separating them. Germline assignment: CDR1 SGHTA and CDR2 FQGNSA. The length of the CDR3 is 13 residues. The CDR3 DNA follows: TGTGCCAGCAGCTTTAGCTTTTCGGAGACCCAGTACTTC. Protein product: CASSFSFSETQYF.

Only a few counts were recorded for this clone. This chain links TRBV11-2 with TRBJ2-5; D gene uncertain. Germline values: CDR1 SGHAT, CDR2 FQNNGV. Between the trimmed V and J ends, which lost 5 bases and 5 bases, there was a span of 15 bases. This CDR3 is 14 amino acids long. DNA for the CDR3: TGTGCCAGCAGCCAAATAAGGGCCGCGGAGACCCAGTACTTC. Its translation: CASSQIRAAETQYF.

CDR3 residues: CASSGGPGKAEAFF. CDR3 coding DNA: TGTGCCAGCAGCGGAGGACCAGGTAAAGCTGAAGCTTTCTTT. The V gene is TRBV9, the J gene TRBJ1-1, with no clear D. Per the germline V gene, CDR1 is SGDLS and CDR2 is YYNGEE. This CDR3 contains 14 residues. V was shortened by 3 bases and J by 6 bases, with 15 bases between the two germline ends.

CDR3 nucleotide sequence: TGTGCCACCAGCAGAGCCGGCTACTCCTACAATGAGCAGTTCTTC. As protein: CATSRAGYSYNEQFF. V gene TRBV15 combines with J gene TRBJ2-1, with no clear D. Germline CDR1 reads LNHNV; CDR2 reads YYDKDF (reference sequence). This CDR3 is built from 15 residues. Trimming left V 1 base short and J 0 bases short, with 7 bases between.

The chain is built from TRBV7-9 and TRBJ2-1, with a weak D call TRBD2 (6 bases). This CDR3 has 14 amino acids. V was cut by 2 bases and J by 9 bases, with 14 bases left in between. The germline V gene encodes CDR1 SEHNR and CDR2 FQNEAQ (reference sequence). The CDR3 nucleotides read TGTGCCAGCAGCTTATGGGACTCACTCGGTGAGCAGTTCTTC. Its protein product is CASSLWDSLGEQFF.

This clone turned up a few times. Other DNA sequences from this sample encode an identical CDR3 as well. The chain joins TRBV5-1 to TRBJ2-5; no firm D call. Germline V gives CDR1 SGHRS, CDR2 YFSETQ. The CDR3 is made up of 11 amino acids. The V end was cut by 1 base, the J end by 3 bases, with 1 base between. CDR3 coding DNA: TGCGCCAGCAGCTTGAAAGAGACCCAGTACTTC. Its protein product is CASSLKETQYF.

V is TRBV30 and J is TRBJ2-7; D is unclear. Trimming took off 5 bases at V and 6 bases at J, with 8 bases between the two ends. This CDR3 is 10 amino acids long. Per germline, CDR1 GTSNPN and CDR2 SVGIG (reference sequence). The CDR3 nucleotides are TGTGCCTGGGGCCGAAGCGAGCAGTACTTC. It is translated as CAWGRSEQYF.

This clone appeared a few times. The chain couples TRBV18 to TRBJ2-7; D is ambiguous. Trimming pared 5 bases from V and 7 bases from J, leaving 9 bases between. Germline V gene data show CDR1 as KGHSH and CDR2 as LQKENI. The CDR3 has 11 residues. The CDR3 DNA sequence: TGTGCCAGCTCAGGTCAGGAAGAGCAGTACTTC. Residues: CASSGQEEQYF.

This clone has only a few counts. V gene TRBV7-3 combines with J gene TRBJ2-3; tentatively, D is TRBD2 (6 bases). V shed 0 bases and J shed 6 bases, with 13 bases lying between them. The CDR3 has 15 amino acids. Germline V lookup: CDR1 SGHTA, CDR2 FQGTGA. The CDR3 loop is CASSLTVLASDTQYF. In DNA form, the CDR3 reads TGTGCCAGCAGCTTAACGGTTCTAGCGTCGGATACGCAGTATTTT.

A few counts support this clone. The chain joins TRBV7-8 to TRBJ2-3; maybe TRBD2 (6 bases). CDR3 size: 16 residues. V was trimmed by 0 bases and J by 6 bases, leaving 16 bases between them. CDR1 is SGHVS, CDR2 FQNEAQ, per germline. The CDR3 bases are TGTGCCAGCAGCTTAGCCACTCTGTCCGCGGGGGATACGCAGTATTTT. Amino acid sequence: CASSLATLSAGDTQYF.

This sequence joins TRBV5-1 and TRBJ1-6; maybe TRBD1 (6 bases). This CDR3 spans 13 amino acids. V was clipped by 7 bases and J by 6 bases, with 11 bases between them. Germline V gene data show CDR1 as SGHRS and CDR2 as YFSETQ. In nucleotides, the CDR3 is TGCGCCAGCGGGGGGCTAGGTAATTCACCCCTCCACTTT. Encoded protein: CASGGLGNSPLHF.